This TCR beta chain was sequenced for a study of cytomegalovirus exposure and HLA in healthy donors. Whole-study results and caveats: Near-uniform donor sequencing depth was presumed by presence/absence analyses.

The CDR3 loop spans 15 amino acids. Germline V gene sequence: CDR1 SGDLS, CDR2 YYNGEE. V trimming: 4 bases; J trimming: 7 bases; junction bases outside the gene matches: 9. The PCR had 60 Vbeta and 13 Jbeta primers. Produced via immunoSEQ multiplex PCR; TCRdb's table is partial and in-frame only. The sample shows some 150,000 clones, 75% to 85% of them seen only once. On this clone: Its antigen is unidentified.

This sequence originates from a man younger than 40 in good health and CMV-seronegative. The V and J genes are TRBV9 and TRBJ2-2; 8 positions match TRBD2. Sequenced input: PBMCs. The CDR3 reads CASSPQRESVGELFF. For the CDR3, the DNA is TGTGCCAGCAGCCCCCAGCGGGAGAGTGTCGGGGAGCTGTTTTTT. Variable domain in full (rest from reference TRBV9 and TRBJ2-2): DSGVTQTPKHLITATGQRVTLRCSPRSGDLSVYWYQQSLDQGLQFLIQYYNGEERAKGNILERFSAQQFPDLHSELNLSSLELGDSALYFCASSPQRESVGELFFGEGSRLTVL.